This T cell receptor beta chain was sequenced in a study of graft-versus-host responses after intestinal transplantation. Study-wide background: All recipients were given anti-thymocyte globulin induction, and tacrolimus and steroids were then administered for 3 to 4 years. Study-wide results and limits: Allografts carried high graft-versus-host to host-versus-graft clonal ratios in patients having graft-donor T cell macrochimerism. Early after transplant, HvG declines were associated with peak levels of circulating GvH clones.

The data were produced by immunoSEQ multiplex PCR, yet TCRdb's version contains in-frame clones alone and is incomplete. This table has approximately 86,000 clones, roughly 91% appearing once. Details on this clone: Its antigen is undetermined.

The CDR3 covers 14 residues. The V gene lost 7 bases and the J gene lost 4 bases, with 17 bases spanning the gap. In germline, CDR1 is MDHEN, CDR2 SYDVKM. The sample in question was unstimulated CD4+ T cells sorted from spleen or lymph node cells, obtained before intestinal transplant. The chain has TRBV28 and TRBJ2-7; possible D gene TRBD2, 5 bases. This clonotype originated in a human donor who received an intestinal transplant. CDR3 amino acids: CASNTIVRGYEQYF. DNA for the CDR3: TGTGCCAGCAACACTATCGTACGCGGGTACGAGCAGTACTTC.